One sample yielded the 5 T cell receptor beta chains listed below, sequenced in a study of CD8 T cells in Susac syndrome. RNA totalling about 0.45 to 1 ug underwent reverse transcription with random hexamers. TCRdb reprocessed the immunoSEQ multiplex PCR reads via MiXCR and lists one record per CDR3 protein. The table has about 81,000 distinct CDR3 sequences, 94% seen once; the top ten hold roughly 0.97%. Sequencing was performed on CD8+ T cells from PBMCs. These receptor sequences come from a human donor with Susac syndrome.

The V call is TRBV20-1, the J call TRBJ2-7; the match to TRBD2 covers 8 bases. Unmatched junction bases numbered 10, after V lost 6 bases and J lost 3 bases. The CDR3 is 14 amino acids. Germline CDR1 is DFQATT and CDR2 is SNEGSKA (reference sequence). For the CDR3, the DNA is TGCAGTGCCCGAGACGGGGGGGCGCTCTACGAGCAGTACTTC. The encoded protein is CSARDGGALYEQYF.

The chain uses TRBV29-1 and TRBJ2-7; D is uncertain. The CDR3 loop spans 11 amino acids. V lost 5 bases to trimming and J lost 3 bases, with 8 bases between them. Germline CDR1 reads SQVTM; CDR2 reads ANQGSEA. This CDR3 reads CSVSRDYEQYF. CDR3 in DNA: TGCAGCGTTTCCAGAGACTACGAGCAGTACTTC.

The chain has TRBV3-1 and TRBJ2-7; a weak D match, TRBD2 (5 bases). V was trimmed by 6 bases and J by 2 bases, leaving 14 bases between them. Germline V CDR1 and CDR2: LGHDT, YNNKEL (reference sequence). This CDR3 has 14 amino acids. The CDR3 is CASSPGLITYEQYF. The CDR3 region has the DNA TGTGCCAGCAGTCCCGGACTGATTACCTACGAGCAGTACTTC.

This clonotype turned up a few times. This sequence joins TRBV5-1 and TRBJ1-4; 10 bases match TRBD1. Germline V gene lookup returns CDR1 SGHRS and CDR2 YFSETQ. CDR3 length: 17 amino acids. V lost 3 bases and J lost 0; bases outside the gene matches: 5. CDR3 in amino acids: CASSWGQGLATNEKLFF. The DNA for the CDR3 is TGCGCCAGCAGCTGGGGACAGGGGTTGGCAACTAATGAAAAACTGTTTTTT.

The chain links TRBV27 to TRBJ2-2; 12 bases agree with TRBD1. The CDR3 is made up of 17 amino acids. Germline V gene lookup returns CDR1 MNHEY and CDR2 SMNVEV (reference sequence). Trimming removed 8 bases from V and 6 bases from J; junction bases left unmatched: 13. CDR3 sequence: CASAGDSGQGAAGELFF. The CDR3 DNA sequence: TGTGCCAGCGCGGGAGATTCGGGACAGGGGGCCGCCGGGGAGCTGTTTTTT.